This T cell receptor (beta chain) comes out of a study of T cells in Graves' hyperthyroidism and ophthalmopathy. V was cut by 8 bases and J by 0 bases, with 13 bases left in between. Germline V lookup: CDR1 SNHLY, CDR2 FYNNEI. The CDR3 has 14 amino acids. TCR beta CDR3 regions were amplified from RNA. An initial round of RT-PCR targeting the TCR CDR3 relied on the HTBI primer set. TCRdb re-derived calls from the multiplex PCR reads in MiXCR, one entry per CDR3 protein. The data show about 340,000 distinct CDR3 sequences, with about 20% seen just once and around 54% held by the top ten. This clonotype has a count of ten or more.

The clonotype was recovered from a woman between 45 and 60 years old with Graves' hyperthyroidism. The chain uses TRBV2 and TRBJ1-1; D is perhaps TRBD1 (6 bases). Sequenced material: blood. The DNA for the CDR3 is TGTGCCAGCCAACTAGGACAGATGAACACTGAAGCTTTCTTT. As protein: CASQLGQMNTEAFF.